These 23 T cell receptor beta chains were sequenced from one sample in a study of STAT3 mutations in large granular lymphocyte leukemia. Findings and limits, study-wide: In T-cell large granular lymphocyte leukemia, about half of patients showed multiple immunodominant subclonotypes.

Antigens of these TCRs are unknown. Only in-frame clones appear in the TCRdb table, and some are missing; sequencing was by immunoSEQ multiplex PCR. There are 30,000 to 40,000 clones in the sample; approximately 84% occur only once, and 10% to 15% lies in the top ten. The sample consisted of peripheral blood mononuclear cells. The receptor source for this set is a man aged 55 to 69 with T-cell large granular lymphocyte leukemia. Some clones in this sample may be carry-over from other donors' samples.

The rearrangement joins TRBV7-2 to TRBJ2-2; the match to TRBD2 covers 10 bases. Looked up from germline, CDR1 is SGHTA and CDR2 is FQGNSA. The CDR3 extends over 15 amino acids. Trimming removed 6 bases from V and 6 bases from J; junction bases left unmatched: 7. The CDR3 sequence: CASRGGLARAGELFF. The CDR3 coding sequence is TGTGCCAGCAGGGGGGGACTAGCGAGGGCCGGGGAGCTGTTTTTT.

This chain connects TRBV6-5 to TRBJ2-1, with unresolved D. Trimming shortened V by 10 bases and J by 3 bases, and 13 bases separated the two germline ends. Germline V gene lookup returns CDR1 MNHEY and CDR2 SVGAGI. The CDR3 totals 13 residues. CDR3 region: CATSRGLYNEQFF. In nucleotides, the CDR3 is TGTGCCACCAGCCGTGGCCTCTACAATGAGCAGTTCTTC.

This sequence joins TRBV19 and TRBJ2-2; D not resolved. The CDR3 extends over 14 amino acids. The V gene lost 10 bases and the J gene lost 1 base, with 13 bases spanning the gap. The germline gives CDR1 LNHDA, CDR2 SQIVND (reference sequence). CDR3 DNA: TGTGCCACTAGGGCTGGTCTGAACACCGGGGAGCTGTTTTTT. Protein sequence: CATRAGLNTGELFF.

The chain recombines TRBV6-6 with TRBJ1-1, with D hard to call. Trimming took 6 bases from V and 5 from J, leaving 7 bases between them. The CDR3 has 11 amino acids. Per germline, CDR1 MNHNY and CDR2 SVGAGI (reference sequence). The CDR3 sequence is CASRADTEAFF. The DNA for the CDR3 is TGTGCCAGCAGAGCGGATACTGAAGCTTTCTTT.

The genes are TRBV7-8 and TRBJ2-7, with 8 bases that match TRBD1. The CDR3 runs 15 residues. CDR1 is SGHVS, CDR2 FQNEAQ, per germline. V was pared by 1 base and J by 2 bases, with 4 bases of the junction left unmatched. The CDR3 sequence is CASSLGAGGPYEQYF. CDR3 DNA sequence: TGTGCCAGCAGCTTAGGGGCAGGGGGCCCCTACGAGCAGTACTTC.

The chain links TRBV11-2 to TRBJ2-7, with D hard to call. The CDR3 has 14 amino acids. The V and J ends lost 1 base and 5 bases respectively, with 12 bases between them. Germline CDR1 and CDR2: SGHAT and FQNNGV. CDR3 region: CASSLGFPRDEQYF. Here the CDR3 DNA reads TGTGCCAGCAGCTTAGGGTTCCCGCGCGACGAGCAGTACTTC. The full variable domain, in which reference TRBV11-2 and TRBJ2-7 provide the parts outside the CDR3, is EAGVAQSPRYKIIEKRQSVAFWCNPISGHATLYWYQQILGQGPKLLIQFQNNGVVDDSQLPKDRFSAERLKGVDSTLKIQPAKLEDSAVYLCASSLGFPRDEQYFGPGTRLTVT.

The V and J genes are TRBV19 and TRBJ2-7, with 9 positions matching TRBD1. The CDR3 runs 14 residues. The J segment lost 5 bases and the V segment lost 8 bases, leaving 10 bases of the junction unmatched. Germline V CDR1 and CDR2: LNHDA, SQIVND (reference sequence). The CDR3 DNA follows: TGTGCCAGTCGACCAACAGGGGGCAAGGACGAGCAGTACTTC. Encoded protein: CASRPTGGKDEQYF. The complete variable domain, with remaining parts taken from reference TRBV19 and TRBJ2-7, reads DGGITQSPKYLFRKEGQNVTLSCEQNLNHDAMYWYRQDPGQGLRLIYYSQIVNDFQKGDIAEGYSVSREKKESFPLTVTSAQKNPTAFYLCASRPTGGKDEQYFGPGTRLTVT.

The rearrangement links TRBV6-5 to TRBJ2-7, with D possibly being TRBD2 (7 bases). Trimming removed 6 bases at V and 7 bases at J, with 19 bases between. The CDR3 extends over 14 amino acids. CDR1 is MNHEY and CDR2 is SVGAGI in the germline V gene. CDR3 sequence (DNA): TGTGCCAGCAGGAAAGTTCGGGGGGCGGGGGAGCAGTACTTC. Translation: CASRKVRGAGEQYF.

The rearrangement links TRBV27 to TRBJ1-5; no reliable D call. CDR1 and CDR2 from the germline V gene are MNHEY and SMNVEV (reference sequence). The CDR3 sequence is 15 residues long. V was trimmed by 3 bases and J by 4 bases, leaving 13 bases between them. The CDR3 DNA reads TGTGCCAGCAGTTTGGAGGGTCGAATTAATCAGCCCCAGCATTTT. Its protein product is CASSLEGRINQPQHF.

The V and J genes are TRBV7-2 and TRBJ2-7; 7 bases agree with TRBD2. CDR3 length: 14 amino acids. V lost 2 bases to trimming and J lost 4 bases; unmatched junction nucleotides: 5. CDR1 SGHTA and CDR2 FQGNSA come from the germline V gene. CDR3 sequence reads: CASSLSAGEYEQYF. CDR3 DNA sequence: TGTGCCAGCAGCTTATCGGCGGGAGAATACGAGCAGTACTTC.

This chain's CDR3 is CASSLLGGTVGYTF. CDR3 bases: TGTGCCAGCAGCTTGCTCGGGGGGACAGTTGGCTACACCTTC. V usage is TRBV11-2 and J usage is TRBJ1-2; the match to TRBD1 covers 7 bases. Germline CDR1 is SGHAT and CDR2 is FQNNGV. The junction had 8 bases not matched to a gene; V was cut back by 3 bases and J by 7 bases. The CDR3 consists of 14 residues.

Here the CDR3 reads CASSLSVPLLREAYEQYF. In nucleotides, the CDR3 is TGTGCCAGCAGTTTATCGGTCCCCCTTTTGCGGGAGGCGTACGAGCAGTACTTC. The gene calls are TRBV28 and TRBJ2-7, with 8 positions matching TRBD2. The germline V gene has CDR1 MDHEN and CDR2 SYDVKM. The CDR3 has 18 residues. Trimming cost V 1 base and J 4 bases; bases outside gene matches: 15.

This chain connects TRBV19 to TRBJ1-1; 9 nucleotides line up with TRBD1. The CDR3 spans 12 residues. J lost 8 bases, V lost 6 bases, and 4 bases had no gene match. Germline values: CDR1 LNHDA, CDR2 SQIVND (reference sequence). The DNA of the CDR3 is TGTGCCAGTAGGGACAGGGGCGCCGAAGCTTTCTTT. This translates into CASRDRGAEAFF.

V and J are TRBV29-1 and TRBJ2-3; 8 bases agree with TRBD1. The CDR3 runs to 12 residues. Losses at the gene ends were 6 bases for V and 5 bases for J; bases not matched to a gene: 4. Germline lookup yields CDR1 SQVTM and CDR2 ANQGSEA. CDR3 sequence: CSVDRERDTQYF. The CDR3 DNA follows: TGCAGCGTGGACAGGGAGAGAGATACGCAGTATTTT.

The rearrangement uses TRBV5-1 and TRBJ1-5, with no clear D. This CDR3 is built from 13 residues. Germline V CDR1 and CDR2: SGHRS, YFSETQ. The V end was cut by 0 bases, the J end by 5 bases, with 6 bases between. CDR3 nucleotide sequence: TGCGCCAGCAGCTTGGAGATGGATCAGCCCCAGCATTTT. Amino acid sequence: CASSLEMDQPQHF.

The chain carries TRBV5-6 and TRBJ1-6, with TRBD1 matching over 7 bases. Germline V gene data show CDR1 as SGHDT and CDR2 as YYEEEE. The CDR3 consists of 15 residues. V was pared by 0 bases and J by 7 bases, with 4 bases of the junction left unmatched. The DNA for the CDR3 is TGTGCCAGCAGCTTGGTCCAGGGGGACAATTCACCCCTCCACTTT. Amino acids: CASSLVQGDNSPLHF.

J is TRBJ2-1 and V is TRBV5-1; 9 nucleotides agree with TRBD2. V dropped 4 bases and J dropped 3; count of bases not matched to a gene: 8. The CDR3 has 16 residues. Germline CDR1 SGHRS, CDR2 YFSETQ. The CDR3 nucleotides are TGCGCCAGCAGCGTAATAGCGGGAGTCAGCTACAATGAGCAGTTCTTC. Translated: CASSVIAGVSYNEQFF.

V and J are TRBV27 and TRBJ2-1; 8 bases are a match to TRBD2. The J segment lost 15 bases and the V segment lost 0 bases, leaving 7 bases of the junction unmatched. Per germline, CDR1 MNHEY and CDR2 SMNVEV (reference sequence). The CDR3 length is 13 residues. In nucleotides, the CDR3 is TGTGCCAGCAGTTTATCCGGGACTAGGCGCTCGTTCTTC. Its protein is CASSLSGTRRSFF.

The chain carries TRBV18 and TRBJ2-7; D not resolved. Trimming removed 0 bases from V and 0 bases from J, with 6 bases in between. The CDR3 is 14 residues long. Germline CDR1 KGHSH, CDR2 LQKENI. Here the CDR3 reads CASSPPHSSYEQYF. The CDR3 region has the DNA TGTGCCAGCTCACCACCCCACAGCTCCTACGAGCAGTACTTC.

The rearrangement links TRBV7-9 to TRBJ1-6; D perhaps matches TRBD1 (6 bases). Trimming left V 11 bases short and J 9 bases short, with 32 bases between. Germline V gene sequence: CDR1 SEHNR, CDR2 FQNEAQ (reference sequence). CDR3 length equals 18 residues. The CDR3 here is CASSRGGQIPPLVSPLHF. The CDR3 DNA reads TGTGCCTCATCGCGGGGGGGGCAGATCCCACCGCTTGTTTCACCCCTCCACTTT.

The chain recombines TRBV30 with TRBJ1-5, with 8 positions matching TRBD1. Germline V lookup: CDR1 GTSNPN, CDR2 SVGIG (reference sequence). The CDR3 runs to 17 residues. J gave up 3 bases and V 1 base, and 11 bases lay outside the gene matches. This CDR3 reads CAWSAQKGDRFNQPQHF. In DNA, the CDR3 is TGTGCCTGGAGTGCACAAAAGGGGGACAGGTTCAATCAGCCCCAGCATTTT.

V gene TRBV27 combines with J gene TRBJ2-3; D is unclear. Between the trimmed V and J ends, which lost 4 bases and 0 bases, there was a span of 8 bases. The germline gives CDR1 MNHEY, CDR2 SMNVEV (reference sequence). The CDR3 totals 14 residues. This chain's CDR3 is CASSYPLSTDTQYF. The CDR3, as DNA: TGTGCCAGCAGTTACCCTTTAAGCACAGATACGCAGTATTTT.

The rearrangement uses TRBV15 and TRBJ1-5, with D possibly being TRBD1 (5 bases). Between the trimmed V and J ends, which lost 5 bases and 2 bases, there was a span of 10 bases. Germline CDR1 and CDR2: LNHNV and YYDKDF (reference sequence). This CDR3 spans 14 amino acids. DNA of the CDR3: TGTGCCACCAGCTATAGGGGTGGCAATCAGCCCCAGCATTTT. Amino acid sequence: CATSYRGGNQPQHF.